A single sample is the source of the 3 T cell receptor beta chains below, sequenced in a study of prognosis after radiotherapy for stage I lung cancer. Using two-round multiplex PCR, the authors amplified TCR beta CDR3 from genomic DNA. Round one of PCR was performed, and it used primers specific to each TRBV and TRBJ gene. Using its own MiXCR run on the multiplex PCR reads, TCRdb lists one record per CDR3 protein. Here the sample spans some 23,000 distinct CDR3 sequences, roughly 40% being singletons. The sequencing used PBMCs, collected before or after stereotactic body radiation therapy (not recorded which). All receptors come from a donor aged 50 or older with non-small cell lung cancer.

The chain links TRBV12-3 or TRBV12-4 to TRBJ1-4; D remains ambiguous. The CDR3 is made up of 14 amino acids. Trimming left V 5 bases short and J 2 bases short, with 9 bases between. This CDR3 is CASSPIWTNEKLFF. DNA for the CDR3: TGTGCCAGCAGTCCCATTTGGACTAATGAAAAACTGTTTTTT.

The J gene is TRBJ2-1, the V gene TRBV10-2, with 8 bases identical to TRBD2. Trimming cost V 4 bases and J 9 bases; bases outside gene matches: 11. Per the germline V gene, CDR1 is WSHSY and CDR2 is SAAADI. The CDR3 has 15 residues. The CDR3 loop reads CASSGQGLGEAEQFF. Here the CDR3 DNA reads TGCGCCAGCAGTGGCCAGGGACTAGGAGAGGCTGAGCAGTTCTTC.

This clonotype has a count of ten or more. This chain joins TRBV18 and TRBJ2-7; 11 bases map to TRBD1. Germline V CDR1 and CDR2: KGHSH, LQKENI. CDR3 size: 14 residues. V was pared by 3 bases and J by 6 bases, with 4 bases of the junction left unmatched. The DNA of the CDR3 is TGTGCCAGCTCACCGGGACAGGGGGTTGTCGAGCAGTACTTC. This translates into CASSPGQGVVEQYF.